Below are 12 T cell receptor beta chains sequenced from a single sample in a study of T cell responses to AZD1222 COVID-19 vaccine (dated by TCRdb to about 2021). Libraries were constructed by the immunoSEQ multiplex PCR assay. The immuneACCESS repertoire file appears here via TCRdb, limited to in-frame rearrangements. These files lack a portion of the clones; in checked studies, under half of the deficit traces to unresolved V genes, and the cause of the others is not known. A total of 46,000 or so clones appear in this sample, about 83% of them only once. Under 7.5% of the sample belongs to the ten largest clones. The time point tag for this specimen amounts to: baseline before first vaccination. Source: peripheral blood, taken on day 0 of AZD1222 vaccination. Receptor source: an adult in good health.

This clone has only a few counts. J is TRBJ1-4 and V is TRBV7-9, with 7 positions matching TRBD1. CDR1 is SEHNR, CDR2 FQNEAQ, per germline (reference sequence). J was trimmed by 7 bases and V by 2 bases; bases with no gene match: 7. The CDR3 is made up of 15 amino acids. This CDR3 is CASSLRGQGGEKLFF. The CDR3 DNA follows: TGTGCCAGCAGCTTAAGAGGCCAGGGGGGTGAAAAACTGTTTTTT.

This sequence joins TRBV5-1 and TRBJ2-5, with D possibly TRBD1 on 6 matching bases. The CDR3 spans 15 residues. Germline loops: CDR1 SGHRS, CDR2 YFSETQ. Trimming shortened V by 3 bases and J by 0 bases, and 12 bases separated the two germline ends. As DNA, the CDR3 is TGCGCCAGCAGCTCCGGGACAAACTACCAAGAGACCCAGTACTTC. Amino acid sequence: CASSSGTNYQETQYF.

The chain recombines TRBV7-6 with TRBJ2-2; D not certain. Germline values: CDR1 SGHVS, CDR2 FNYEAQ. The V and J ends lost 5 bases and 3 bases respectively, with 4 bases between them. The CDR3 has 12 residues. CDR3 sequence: CASSVYTGELFF. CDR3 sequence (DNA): TGTGCCAGCAGCGTATACACCGGGGAGCTGTTTTTT.

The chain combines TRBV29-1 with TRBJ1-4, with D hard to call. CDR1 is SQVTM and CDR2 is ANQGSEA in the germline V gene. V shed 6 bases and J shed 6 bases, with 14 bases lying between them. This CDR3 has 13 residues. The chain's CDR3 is CSVLTVIDEKLFF. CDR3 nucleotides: TGCAGCGTACTAACAGTAATCGATGAAAAACTGTTTTTT.

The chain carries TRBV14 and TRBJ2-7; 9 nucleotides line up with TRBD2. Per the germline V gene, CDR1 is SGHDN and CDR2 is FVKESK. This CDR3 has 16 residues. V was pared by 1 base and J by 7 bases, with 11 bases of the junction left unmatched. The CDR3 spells CASSQGSPTSGWEQYF. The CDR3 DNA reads TGTGCCAGCAGCCAAGGGTCCCCGACTAGCGGATGGGAGCAGTACTTC.

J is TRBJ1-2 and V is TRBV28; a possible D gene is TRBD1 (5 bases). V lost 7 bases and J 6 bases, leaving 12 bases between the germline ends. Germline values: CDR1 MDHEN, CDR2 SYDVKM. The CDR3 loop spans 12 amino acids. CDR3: CASKGPWDGYTF. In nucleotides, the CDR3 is TGTGCCAGCAAGGGGCCTTGGGATGGCTACACCTTC.

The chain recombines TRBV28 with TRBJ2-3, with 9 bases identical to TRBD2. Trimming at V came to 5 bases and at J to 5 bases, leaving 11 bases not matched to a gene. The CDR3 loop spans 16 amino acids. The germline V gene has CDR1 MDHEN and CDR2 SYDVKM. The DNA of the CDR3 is TGTGCCAGCAGTCTAATAGCGGGGGCAGGGGGAGATACGCAGTATTTT. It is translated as CASSLIAGAGGDTQYF.

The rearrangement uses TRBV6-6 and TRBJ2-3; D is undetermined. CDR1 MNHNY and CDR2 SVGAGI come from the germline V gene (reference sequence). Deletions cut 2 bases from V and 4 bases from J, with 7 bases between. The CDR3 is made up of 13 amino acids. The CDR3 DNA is TGTGCCAGCAGTTACCGGGTCCCAGATACGCAGTATTTT. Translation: CASSYRVPDTQYF.

CDR3 in DNA: TGTGCCAGCAGCCAAGAGGCAGGGGTCTCACCCCTCCACTTT. It yields the protein CASSQEAGVSPLHF. V is TRBV3-1 (or the pseudogene TRBV3-2) and J is TRBJ1-6; weak D call: TRBD1 (6 bases). V lost 0 bases and J 10 bases, leaving 10 bases between the germline ends. The CDR3 is 14 amino acids. The germline V gene has CDR1 LGHDT and CDR2 YNNKEL (reference sequence).

The CDR3 DNA reads TGTGCCAGCAGCAAAGGCACTGATTACGAGCAGTACGTC. Translating it yields CASSKGTDYEQYV. This chain links TRBV21-1 with TRBJ2-7; the table names TRBD2, a call not compared with the DNA. TRBV21-1 is given as a pseudogene. This CDR3 is built from 13 residues.

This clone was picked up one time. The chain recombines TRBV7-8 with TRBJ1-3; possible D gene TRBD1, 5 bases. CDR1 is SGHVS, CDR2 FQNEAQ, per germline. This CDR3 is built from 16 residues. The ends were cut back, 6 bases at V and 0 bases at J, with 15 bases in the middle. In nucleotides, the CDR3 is TGTGCCAGCAGGCTCGGGACTCCAAACTCTGGAAACACCATATATTTT. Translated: CASRLGTPNSGNTIYF.

The CDR3 nucleotides read TGTGCCAGTAGTACAACCGAAACAGGGCTCGGCAATCAGCCCCAGCATTTT. Its translation: CASSTTETGLGNQPQHF. The chain joins TRBV19 to TRBJ1-5, with D possibly matching TRBD1 (6 bases). CDR1 and CDR2 from the germline V gene are LNHDA and SQIVND (reference sequence). The CDR3 loop spans 17 amino acids. The V end was cut by 4 bases, the J end by 2 bases, with 18 bases between.